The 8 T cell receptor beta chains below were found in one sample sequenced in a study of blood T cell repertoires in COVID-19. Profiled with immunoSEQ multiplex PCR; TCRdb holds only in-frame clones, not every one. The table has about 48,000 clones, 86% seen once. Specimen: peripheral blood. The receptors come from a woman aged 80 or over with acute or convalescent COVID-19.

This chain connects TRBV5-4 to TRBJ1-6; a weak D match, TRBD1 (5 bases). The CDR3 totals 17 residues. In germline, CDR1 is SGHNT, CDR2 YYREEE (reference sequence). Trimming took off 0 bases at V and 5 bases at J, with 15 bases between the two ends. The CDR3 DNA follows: TGTGCCAGCAGCTTGGGTAGTGCGGGGGTCCATAATTCACCCCTCCACTTT. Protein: CASSLGSAGVHNSPLHF.

CDR3 residues: CASYPSRPGTGELFF. The CDR3 DNA reads TGTGCCAGCTATCCCTCTAGGCCGGGCACCGGGGAGCTGTTTTTT. The chain couples TRBV11-2 to TRBJ2-2; D is unresolved. Trimming shortened V by 8 bases and J by 4 bases, and 17 bases separated the two germline ends. This CDR3 region has 15 residues. Per the germline V gene, CDR1 is SGHAT and CDR2 is FQNNGV. The whole variable domain, remainder taken from reference TRBV11-2 and TRBJ2-2, is EAGVAQSPRYKIIEKRQSVAFWCNPISGHATLYWYQQILGQGPKLLIQFQNNGVVDDSQLPKDRFSAERLKGVDSTLKIQPAKLEDSAVYLCASYPSRPGTGELFFGEGSRLTVL.

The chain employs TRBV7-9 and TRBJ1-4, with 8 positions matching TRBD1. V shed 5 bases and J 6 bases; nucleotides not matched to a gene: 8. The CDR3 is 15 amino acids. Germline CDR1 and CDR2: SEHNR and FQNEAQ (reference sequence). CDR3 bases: TGTGCCAGCAGCCGAACACAGGGGGTAGATGAAAAACTGTTTTTT. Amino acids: CASSRTQGVDEKLFF.

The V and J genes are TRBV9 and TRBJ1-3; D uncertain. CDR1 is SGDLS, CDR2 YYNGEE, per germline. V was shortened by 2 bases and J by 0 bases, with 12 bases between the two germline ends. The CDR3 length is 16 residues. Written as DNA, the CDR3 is TGTGCCAGCAGCGTCGGTCAGGCTAACTCTGGAAACACCATATATTTT. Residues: CASSVGQANSGNTIYF. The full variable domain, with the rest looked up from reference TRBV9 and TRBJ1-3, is DSGVTQTPKHLITATGQRVTLRCSPRSGDLSVYWYQQSLDQGLQFLIQYYNGEERAKGNILERFSAQQFPDLHSELNLSSLELGDSALYFCASSVGQANSGNTIYFGEGSWLTVV.

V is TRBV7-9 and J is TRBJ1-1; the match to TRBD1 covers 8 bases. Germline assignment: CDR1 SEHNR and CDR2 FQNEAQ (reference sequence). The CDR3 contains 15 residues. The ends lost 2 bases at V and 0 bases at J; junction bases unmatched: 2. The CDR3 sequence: CASSLQGAVNTEAFF. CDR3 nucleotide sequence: TGTGCCAGCAGCTTACAGGGGGCGGTGAACACTGAAGCTTTCTTT.

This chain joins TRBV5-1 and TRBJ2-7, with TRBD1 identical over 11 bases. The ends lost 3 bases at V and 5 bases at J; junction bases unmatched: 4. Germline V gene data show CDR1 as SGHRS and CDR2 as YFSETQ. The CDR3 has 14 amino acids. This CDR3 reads CASSSEGQGDEQYF. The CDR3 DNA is TGCGCCAGCAGCTCCGAGGGACAGGGGGACGAGCAGTACTTC.

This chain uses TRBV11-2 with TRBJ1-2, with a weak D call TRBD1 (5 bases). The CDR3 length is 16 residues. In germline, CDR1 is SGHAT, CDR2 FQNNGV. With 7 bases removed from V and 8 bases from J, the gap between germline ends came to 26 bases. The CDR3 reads CASTLGRGGTMRGYTF. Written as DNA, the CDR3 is TGTGCCAGCACCCTGGGTCGGGGTGGGACTATGAGAGGCTACACCTTC.

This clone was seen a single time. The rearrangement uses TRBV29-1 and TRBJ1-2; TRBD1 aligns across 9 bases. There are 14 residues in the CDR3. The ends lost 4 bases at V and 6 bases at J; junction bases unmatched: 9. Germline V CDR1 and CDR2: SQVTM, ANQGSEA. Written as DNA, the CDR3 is TGCAGCGTTGCTGGGACAGGGTTAAGGCATGGCTACACCTTC. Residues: CSVAGTGLRHGYTF.